The sequence of this T cell receptor beta chain was determined in a study of T cell repertoires in cytomegalovirus infection (dated 2019 in TCRdb). In the study overall: Because public TCR beta signatures pointed to carriage of CMV infection together with the matching HLA type, the HLA type of each donor mattered for the analysis.

Sequencing used an Illumina HiSeq 1500. The public reads were reanalyzed by TCRdb: fastp trimming at Q25, MiXCR alignment, in-frame beta chains only. Each CDR3 protein gets just one entry, which takes the most common genes and DNA from the rows behind it. A total of over 150,000 distinct CDR3 sequences appear in this sample, approximately 15% of them only once. Clones ranked in the top ten supply approximately 30% of the sample. This clonotype has only a few counts. Which antigen it targets is not known. No clone much larger than this one lies a single base away; base qualities are absent. Study-level results and caveats: The ex vivo response was dominated by HLA-C-restricted CMV-specific TCR beta clonotypes, which also provided the single most frequent clonotype in two of eight donors. In both this cohort and an independent roughly 350-donor cohort, the cumulative frequency of public TCR beta family members distinguished carriers of CMV infection plus the relevant HLA type.

Per the germline V gene, SGHDN is the CDR1 and FVKESK is the CDR2. V ends up 6 bases short and J 9 bases short, with an unmatched junction base count of 8. From the cysteine up to the phenylalanine, the CDR3 has a length of 13 residues. Solely the CDR3 DNA is kept, with 39 bases framed from the first base. This chain is built from TRBV14 and TRBJ1-2, with 9 junctional bases fitting TRBD1. Material for sequencing was PBMCs. This TCR came from a human donor in good health (CMV status not recorded). Some clones in this sample may be carry-over from other donors' samples. The DNA sequence is given as TGTGCCAGCAGACGGGGACAGGGCACCAGCTACACCTTC. The translation is CASRRGQGTSYTF.